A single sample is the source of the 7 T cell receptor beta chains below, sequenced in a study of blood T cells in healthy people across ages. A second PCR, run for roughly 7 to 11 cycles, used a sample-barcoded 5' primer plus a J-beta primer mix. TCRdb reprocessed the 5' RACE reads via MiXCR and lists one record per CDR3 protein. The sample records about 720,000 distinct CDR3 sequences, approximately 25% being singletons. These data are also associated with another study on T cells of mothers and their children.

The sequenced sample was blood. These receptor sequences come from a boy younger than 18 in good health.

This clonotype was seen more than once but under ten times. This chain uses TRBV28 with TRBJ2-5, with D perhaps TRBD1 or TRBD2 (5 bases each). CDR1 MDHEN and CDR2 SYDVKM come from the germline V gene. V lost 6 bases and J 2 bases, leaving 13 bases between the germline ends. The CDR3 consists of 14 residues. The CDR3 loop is CASSQRDGQETQYF. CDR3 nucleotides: TGTGCCAGCAGCCAAAGGGACGGTCAAGAGACCCAGTACTTC.

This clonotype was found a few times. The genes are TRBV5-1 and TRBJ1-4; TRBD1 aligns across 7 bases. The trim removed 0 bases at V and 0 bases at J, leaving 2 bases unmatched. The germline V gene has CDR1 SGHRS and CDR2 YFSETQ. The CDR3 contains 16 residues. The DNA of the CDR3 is TGCGCCAGCAGCTTGGGGGACAGCGCAACTAATGAAAAACTGTTTTTT. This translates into CASSLGDSATNEKLFF. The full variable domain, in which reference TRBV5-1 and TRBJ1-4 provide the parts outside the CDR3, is KAGVTQTPRYLIKTRGQQVTLSCSPISGHRSVSWYQQTPGQGLQFLFEYFSETQRNKGNFPGRFSGRQFSNSRSEMNVSTLELGDSALYLCASSLGDSATNEKLFFGSGTQLSVL.

Here the CDR3 reads CASSSGTGAGVQYF. The CDR3 DNA is TGTGCCAGCAGTTCGGGGACAGGCGCTGGAGTCCAGTACTTC. The genes are TRBV12-3 or TRBV12-4 and TRBJ2-5; 8 bases align to TRBD1. V dropped 4 bases and J dropped 10; count of bases not matched to a gene: 11. This CDR3 is built from 14 residues.

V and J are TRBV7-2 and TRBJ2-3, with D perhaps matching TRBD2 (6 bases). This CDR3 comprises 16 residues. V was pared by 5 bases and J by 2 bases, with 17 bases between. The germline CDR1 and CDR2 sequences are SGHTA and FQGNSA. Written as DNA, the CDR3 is TGTGCCAGCAGCATCTTGGTGGGAGGCCTCACAGATACGCAGTATTTT. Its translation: CASSILVGGLTDTQYF.

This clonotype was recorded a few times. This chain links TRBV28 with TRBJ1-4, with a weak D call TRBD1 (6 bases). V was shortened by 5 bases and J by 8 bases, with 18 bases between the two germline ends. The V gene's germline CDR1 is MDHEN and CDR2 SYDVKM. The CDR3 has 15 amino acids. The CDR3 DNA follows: TGTGCCAGCAGTGTCGGGGGCGCTTCTGAAGAAAAACTGTTTTTT. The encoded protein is CASSVGGASEEKLFF.

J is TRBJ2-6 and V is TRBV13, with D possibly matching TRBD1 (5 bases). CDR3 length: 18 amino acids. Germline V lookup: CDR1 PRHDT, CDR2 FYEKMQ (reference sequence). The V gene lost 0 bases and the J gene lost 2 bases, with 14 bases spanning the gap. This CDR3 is CASSLGPGAWPGANVLTF. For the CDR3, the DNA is TGTGCCAGCAGCTTAGGCCCTGGGGCCTGGCCTGGGGCCAACGTCCTGACTTTC.

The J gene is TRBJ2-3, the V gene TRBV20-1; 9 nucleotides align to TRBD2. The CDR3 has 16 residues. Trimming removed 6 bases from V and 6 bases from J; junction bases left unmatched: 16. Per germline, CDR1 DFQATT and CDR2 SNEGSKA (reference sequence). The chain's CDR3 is CSALDPTSGLGDTQYF. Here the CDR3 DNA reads TGCAGTGCCCTAGACCCGACTAGCGGCCTGGGGGATACGCAGTATTTT.